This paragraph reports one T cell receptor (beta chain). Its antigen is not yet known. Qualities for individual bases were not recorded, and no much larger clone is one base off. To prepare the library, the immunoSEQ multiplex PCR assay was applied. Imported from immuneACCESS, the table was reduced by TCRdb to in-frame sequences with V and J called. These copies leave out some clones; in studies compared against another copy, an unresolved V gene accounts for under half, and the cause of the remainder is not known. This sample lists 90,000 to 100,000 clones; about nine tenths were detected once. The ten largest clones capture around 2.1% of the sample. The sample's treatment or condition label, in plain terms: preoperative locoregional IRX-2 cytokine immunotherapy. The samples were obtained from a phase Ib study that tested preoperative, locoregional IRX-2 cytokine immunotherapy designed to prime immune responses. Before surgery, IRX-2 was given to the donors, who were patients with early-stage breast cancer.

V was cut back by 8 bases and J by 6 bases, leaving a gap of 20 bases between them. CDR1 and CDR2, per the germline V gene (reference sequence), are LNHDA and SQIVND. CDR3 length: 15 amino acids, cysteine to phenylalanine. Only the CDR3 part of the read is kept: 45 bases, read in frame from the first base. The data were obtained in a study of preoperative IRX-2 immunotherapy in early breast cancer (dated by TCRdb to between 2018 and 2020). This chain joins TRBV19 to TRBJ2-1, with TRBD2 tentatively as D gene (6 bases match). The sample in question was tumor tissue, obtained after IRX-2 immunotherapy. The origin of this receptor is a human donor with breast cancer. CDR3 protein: CASSRRAPSSNEQFF. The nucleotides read TGTGCCAGTTCCAGGAGGGCACCCAGTAGCAATGAGCAGTTCTTC.